This T cell receptor beta chain was profiled in a study of blood T cell repertoires in COVID-19. Background on the study: The analysed material was cDNA or gDNA that came from T cells, B-cell-depleted T cells, or PBMCs.

In the source study's methods: Reference gene primers were amplified, and this amplification served to estimate nucleated cell counts. TCRdb keeps only in-frame clones here, not all; method: immunoSEQ multiplex PCR. That table is the source of V, J and clone size, and D and trimming were worked out from the DNA. The repertoire has approximately 250,000 clones, 70% to 90% of them found once; the top ten carry 2% to 2.5%. Cohort assignment relied on participant-reported clinical history. V lost 3 bases and J 0 bases, leaving 10 bases between the germline ends. CDR1 is SGDLS, CDR2 YYNGEE, per germline. This CDR3 comprises 15 residues.

This sequence joins TRBV9 and TRBJ1-3; D gene uncertain. The clonotype comes from a woman aged 55-75 years in a cohort exposed to, infected with or recovered from COVID-19 (not recorded which). The sample was PBMCs or T cells enriched from blood (not recorded which). CDR3 nucleotide sequence: TGTGCCAGCAGCGGCATTACAGACTCTGGAAACACCATATATTTT. Translation gives CASSGITDSGNTIYF.